The table lists the clone carrying this T cell receptor (beta chain) with a few counts. This entry is derived from a study of T-cell memory formation after mild COVID-19. TCRdb ran MiXCR on the 5' RACE reads and lists one entry per CDR3 protein. The table includes about 160,000 distinct CDR3 sequences, roughly 31% detected once. Trimming took off 1 base at V and 4 bases at J, with 11 bases between the two ends. This CDR3 has 14 amino acids. The source of this sequence is an adult woman who had mild COVID-19 (a few samples of this study predate the infection). Cell type and time point are not known. Sequences were obtained from PBMCs or a T cell subset sorted from them (not recorded which). The V gene is TRBV12-3 or TRBV12-4, the J gene TRBJ2-7; the D gene is possibly TRBD1 (6 bases). DNA of the CDR3: TGTGCCAGCAGTTTAGTCCCAGGGGAATACGAGCAGTACTTC. This encodes CASSLVPGEYEQYF.